These 15 T cell receptor beta chains share one sample of origin, sequenced in a study of OX40 agonist ivuxolimab in advanced cancers. Library preparation was by the immunoSEQ multiplex PCR assay. TCRdb limited this immuneACCESS table to in-frame rearrangements with V and J called. A share of clones is missing; checked studies link under half to unresolved V genes, and the rest is unexplained. This sample comprises 85,000 to 130,000 clones, about nine tenths of them detected only once. Clones ranked in the top ten supply approximately 0.5% of the sample. Sequenced here: CD4+ or CD8+ T cells sorted from blood, sampled in a trial of the OX40 agonist ivuxolimab. The source of these receptors is an adult with an advanced solid tumor such as melanoma, head and neck, liver or kidney cancer.

The genes are TRBV6-1 and TRBJ2-3, with D perhaps TRBD2 (7 bases). Trimming removed 7 bases at V and 2 bases at J, with 13 bases between. CDR1 and CDR2 (germline): MNHNS, SASEGT. This CDR3 is built from 14 residues. CDR3 protein: CASITGGPTDTQYF. In nucleotides, the CDR3 is TGTGCCAGCATTACCGGGGGGCCCACAGATACGCAGTATTTT.

The chain has TRBV6-5 and TRBJ2-4; no definite D call. The V and J ends lost 0 bases and 0 bases respectively, with 9 bases between them. The germline V gene has CDR1 MNHEY and CDR2 SVGAGI. The CDR3 consists of 16 residues. This chain's CDR3 is CASSYSESLAKNIQYF. DNA for the CDR3: TGTGCCAGCAGTTACTCCGAGTCGTTAGCCAAAAACATTCAGTACTTC.

This clone was seen a handful of times. The gene calls are TRBV4-3 and TRBJ1-2; tentative D call: TRBD1 (6 bases). V was clipped by 2 bases and J by 3 bases, with 19 bases between them. The CDR3 contains 17 residues. CDR1 is LGHNA and CDR2 is YSLEER in the germline V gene. The CDR3 DNA sequence: TGCGCCAGCAGCCAATTCCCACAGGGACGGTCCTACTATGGCTACACCTTC. Translated: CASSQFPQGRSYYGYTF.

The sample holds one count of this clone. The CDR3 DNA reads TGTGCCAGCAGCTTAGGCGGGGGGGCAAAGGAGCAGTTCTTC. It yields the protein CASSLGGGAKEQFF. The chain couples TRBV7-2 to TRBJ2-1; 9 bases agree with TRBD2. The CDR3 is 14 amino acids. CDR1 and CDR2 from the germline V gene are SGHTA and FQGNSA. Losses at the gene ends were 1 base for V and 10 bases for J; bases not matched to a gene: 5. Full variable domain (remainder filled in from reference TRBV7-2 and TRBJ2-1): GAGVSQSPSNKVTEKGKDVELRCDPISGHTALYWYRQSLGQGLEFLIYFQGNSAPDKSGLPSDRFSAERTGGSVSTLTIQRTQQEDSAVYLCASSLGGGAKEQFFGPGTRLTVL.

The CDR3 bases are TGCGCCAGCAGCCTCCAGGACAGGGGGAATTCACCCCTCCACTTT. Translating it yields CASSLQDRGNSPLHF. V is TRBV4-3 and J is TRBJ1-6; 10 nucleotides align to TRBD1. Trimming at V came to 4 bases and at J to 7 bases, leaving 4 bases not matched to a gene. Germline V gene lookup returns CDR1 LGHNA and CDR2 YSLEER. CDR3 length: 15 residues.

V is TRBV6-6 and J is TRBJ2-1, with 8 bases aligning to TRBD1. From germline, CDR1 is MNHNY and CDR2 SVGAGI (reference sequence). CDR3 length: 14 amino acids. With 4 bases clipped from V and 5 bases from J, the junction kept 4 bases outside the gene matches. The CDR3 is CASSFRTGHNEQFF. CDR3 in DNA: TGTGCCAGCAGTTTTAGGACAGGGCACAATGAGCAGTTCTTC.

The J gene is TRBJ2-7, the V gene TRBV30; 8 bases align to TRBD1. Germline trimming cut 5 bases from V and 3 bases from J; bases unmatched to any gene: 3. Germline V lookup: CDR1 GTSNPN, CDR2 SVGIG (reference sequence). CDR3 length: 12 amino acids. The CDR3 DNA follows: TGTGCCTGGTCAGGGGGCGGCTACGAGCAGTACTTC. Translation gives CAWSGGGYEQYF.

The CDR3 region is CASSLARQNQETQYF. CDR3 nucleotides: TGTGCCAGCAGCTTAGCGCGACAGAACCAAGAGACCCAGTACTTC. V gene TRBV7-9 combines with J gene TRBJ2-5; tentatively, D is TRBD1 (5 bases). This CDR3 spans 15 amino acids. The germline gives CDR1 SEHNR, CDR2 FQNEAQ (reference sequence). Deletions cut 0 bases from V and 0 bases from J, with 8 bases between.

This chain links TRBV14 with TRBJ1-1; D remains ambiguous. The germline CDR1 and CDR2 sequences are SGHDN and FVKESK. V lost 4 bases, J lost 4 bases, and 22 bases lay in between. The CDR3 spans 17 residues. CDR3 nucleotide sequence: TGTGCCAGCAGCCCCCAGGATTATCGTGGTTTGGGCACTGAAGCTTTCTTT. It codes for CASSPQDYRGLGTEAFF.

This chain uses TRBV6-1 with TRBJ1-2, with a weak D call TRBD1 (5 bases). Germline CDR1 and CDR2: MNHNS and SASEGT. This CDR3 is 13 amino acids long. Trimming removed 7 bases from V and 3 bases from J, with 12 bases in between. The CDR3: CASTPGSDYGYTF. The CDR3 DNA reads TGTGCCAGCACCCCAGGGTCCGACTATGGCTACACCTTC.

The rearrangement links TRBV5-1 to TRBJ2-2; the D is unclear. Trimming pared 6 bases from V and 6 bases from J, leaving 15 bases between. Germline V gene sequence: CDR1 SGHRS, CDR2 YFSETQ. CDR3 length: 14 residues. CDR3 nucleotide sequence: TGCGCCAGCATAGCCGTCCCTTTATCCGGGGAGCTGTTTTTT. It specifies CASIAVPLSGELFF.

V and J are TRBV4-3 and TRBJ1-2; a possible D gene is TRBD1 (5 bases). The germline V gene has CDR1 LGHNA and CDR2 YSLEER. The CDR3 totals 14 residues. V lost 2 bases and J lost 8, with 15 bases in between. The CDR3 sequence: CASSQRGVSSGYTF. The CDR3 coding sequence is TGCGCCAGCAGCCAACGGGGGGTGAGCAGCGGCTACACCTTC.

This clone was detected only once. V usage is TRBV18 and J usage is TRBJ2-6; D remains unclear. Germline values: CDR1 KGHSH, CDR2 LQKENI. The CDR3 sequence is 14 residues long. Trimming stripped 3 bases from V and 3 bases from J, with 6 bases between. The CDR3 DNA reads TGTGCCAGCTCACCGAACGGTGGGGCCAACGTCCTGACTTTC. It is translated as CASSPNGGANVLTF.

The V and J genes are TRBV25-1 and TRBJ2-2, with D unresolved. This CDR3 contains 16 residues. Deletions cut 1 base from V and 0 bases from J, with 9 bases between. Germline CDR1 reads MGHDK; CDR2 reads SYGVNS. Written as DNA, the CDR3 is TGTGCCAGCAGTGAATCATTACGGGCGAACACCGGGGAGCTGTTTTTT. Its translation is CASSESLRANTGELFF.

The chain couples TRBV7-2 to TRBJ1-2, with D hard to call. The CDR3 spans 13 residues. V gave up 7 bases and J gave up 2 bases, with 11 bases separating them. Germline CDR1 is SGHTA and CDR2 is FQGNSA. CDR3 bases: TGTGCCAGCAATTTAGGGCCCAACTATGGCTACACCTTC. Translated: CASNLGPNYGYTF.